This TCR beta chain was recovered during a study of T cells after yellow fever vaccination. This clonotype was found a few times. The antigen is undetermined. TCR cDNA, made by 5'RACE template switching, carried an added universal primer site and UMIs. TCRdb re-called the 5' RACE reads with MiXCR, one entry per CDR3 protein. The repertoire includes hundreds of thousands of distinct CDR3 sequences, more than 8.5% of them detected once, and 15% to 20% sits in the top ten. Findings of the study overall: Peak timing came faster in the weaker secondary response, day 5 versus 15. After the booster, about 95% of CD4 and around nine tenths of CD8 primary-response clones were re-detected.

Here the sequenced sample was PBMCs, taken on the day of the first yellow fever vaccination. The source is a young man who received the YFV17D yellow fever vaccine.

Written as DNA, the CDR3 is TGTGCCAGCAGAAACCGGGACAGGCCCTACAATGAGCAGTTCTTC. Protein product: CASRNRDRPYNEQFF. The chain combines TRBV12-3 or TRBV12-4 with TRBJ2-1, with 8 bases aligning to TRBD1. Germline trimming cut 6 bases from V and 2 bases from J; bases unmatched to any gene: 6. The CDR3 sequence is 15 residues long.